Presented here are 22 T cell receptor beta chains from one specimen sequenced in a study of CD8+ T cells in alopecia areata. TCR sequencing used cDNA made by reverse transcription of extracted RNA. Clones were sequenced by immunoSEQ multiplex PCR, and TCRdb holds only the in-frame ones, with some missing. The sample includes 180,000 or so clones, more than 60% seen only once; the top ten take 1.7%. Sequencing used CD4+ T cells sorted from blood, obtained at week 0. Receptors originate from a human donor with alopecia areata.

The gene calls are TRBV4-3 and TRBJ1-4, with 7 bases identical to TRBD1. Germline loops: CDR1 LGHNA, CDR2 YSLEER. This CDR3 region has 19 residues. Unmatched junction bases numbered 10, after V lost 0 bases and J lost 0 bases. The chain's CDR3 is CASSQEPQGNSATNEKLFF. The CDR3 bases are TGCGCCAGCAGCCAAGAACCACAGGGGAATAGTGCAACTAATGAAAAACTGTTTTTT.

V usage is TRBV7-9 and J usage is TRBJ2-3, with 8 positions matching TRBD2. The ends lost 7 bases at V and 1 base at J; junction bases unmatched: 4. Germline V gene sequence: CDR1 SEHNR, CDR2 FQNEAQ (reference sequence). The length of the CDR3 is 14 residues. The CDR3 is CASIQAGGTDTQYF. The DNA of the CDR3 is TGTGCCAGCATCCAAGCGGGGGGCACAGATACGCAGTATTTT.

This clone has more than one count but fewer than ten. The chain employs TRBV7-8 and TRBJ1-2; 7 nucleotides align to TRBD1. J was trimmed by 8 bases and V by 4 bases; bases with no gene match: 7. The CDR3 totals 13 residues. Per germline, CDR1 SGHVS and CDR2 FQNEAQ. CDR3 region: CASSSDRALGYTF. The DNA for the CDR3 is TGTGCCAGCAGCTCCGACAGGGCTCTCGGCTACACCTTC.

Notes on this clone: One end of the junction fails to match germline, which may point to a read error. The chain is built from TRBV29-1 and TRBJ2-5; D gene uncertain. The germline V gene encodes CDR1 SQVTM and CDR2 ANQGSEA. This CDR3 spans 13 amino acids. In nucleotides, the CDR3 is TGCAGCGTTGAAGAAGTGGGTAGAGAGGCCCAGTACTTC. Its protein is CSVEEVGREAQYF. The variable domain in full, completed from reference TRBV29-1 and TRBJ2-5, reads SAVISQKPSRDICQRGTSLTIQCQVDSQVTMMFWYRQQPGQSLTLIATANQGSEATYESGFVIDKFPISRPNLTFSTLTVSNMSPEDSSIYLCSVEEVGREAQYFGPGTRLLVL.

The chain uses TRBV20-1 and TRBJ2-1; unclear D gene. From germline, CDR1 is DFQATT and CDR2 SNEGSKA (reference sequence). Between the trimmed V and J ends, which lost 3 bases and 9 bases, there was a span of 9 bases. The CDR3 is 11 residues long. The CDR3 region has the DNA TGCAGTGCTAGTGTCCCGGCTGAGCAGTTCTTC. Protein product: CSASVPAEQFF.

This clone has just a few counts. V and J are TRBV7-6 and TRBJ1-3; tentatively, D is TRBD1 (6 bases). This CDR3 region has 13 residues. V was clipped by 5 bases and J by 5 bases, with 10 bases between them. CDR1 and CDR2 from the germline V gene are SGHVS and FNYEAQ. CDR3 loop: CASSLDRRNTIYF. The DNA for the CDR3 is TGTGCCAGCAGCCTGGACAGAAGAAACACCATATATTTT.

V usage is TRBV6-6 and J usage is TRBJ1-2, with D hard to call. Per the germline V gene, CDR1 is MNHNY and CDR2 is SVGAGI (reference sequence). This CDR3 is built from 15 residues. The V end lost 0 bases, the J end lost 8 bases, and 16 bases lay between the germline ends. The CDR3 region is CASSYSMSEGNGYTF. The CDR3, as DNA: TGTGCCAGCAGTTACTCGATGTCCGAGGGTAACGGCTACACCTTC.

J is TRBJ1-2 and V is TRBV6-5; the D gene is possibly TRBD1 (5 bases). The V end lost 4 bases, the J end lost 5 bases, and 14 bases lay between the germline ends. Germline V lookup: CDR1 MNHEY, CDR2 SVGAGI. The CDR3 length is 14 residues. The CDR3 region is CASSLGAQLYGYTF. CDR3 nucleotide sequence: TGTGCCAGCAGTTTAGGGGCCCAACTATATGGCTACACCTTC.

This CDR3 reads CAWSSTGGGYGYTF. Here the CDR3 DNA reads TGTGCCTGGAGTAGTACAGGGGGCGGCTATGGCTACACCTTC. The rearrangement links TRBV30 to TRBJ1-2; 9 bases agree with TRBD1. The CDR3 loop spans 14 amino acids. With 2 bases clipped from V and 4 bases from J, the junction kept 5 bases outside the gene matches. Germline V gene data show CDR1 as GTSNPN and CDR2 as SVGIG (reference sequence).

This clone was counted only a few times. The CDR3 protein is CASSLSDEQYF. The CDR3 coding sequence is TGTGCCAGCAGCTTATCTGACGAGCAGTACTTC. V gene TRBV11-2 combines with J gene TRBJ2-7; D gene unclear. V was cut by 2 bases and J by 5 bases, with 4 bases left in between. The germline V gene encodes CDR1 SGHAT and CDR2 FQNNGV. CDR3 length: 11 residues.

This clone was recorded only once. V usage is TRBV30 and J usage is TRBJ1-1; TRBD1 might be the D (5 bases). The germline V gene encodes CDR1 GTSNPN and CDR2 SVGIG (reference sequence). This CDR3 has 11 residues. Trimming took 6 bases from V and 8 from J, leaving 13 bases between them. The CDR3 DNA reads TGTGCCTGCCACCGGGACGGAGAAGCTTTCTTT. Amino acids: CACHRDGEAFF.

The chain combines TRBV5-1 with TRBJ2-7, with D maybe TRBD2 (6 bases). This CDR3 contains 13 residues. Germline CDR1 reads SGHRS; CDR2 reads YFSETQ. Trimming stripped 4 bases from V and 8 bases from J, with 16 bases between. CDR3 sequence (DNA): TGCGCCAGCAGCCCGGACGCGGAGGGTAAGCAGTACTTC. This codes for CASSPDAEGKQYF.

The CDR3 region is CASSLQQGYGLGYTF. In DNA, the CDR3 is TGTGCCAGCAGCTTACAGCAGGGGTACGGTCTAGGCTACACCTTC. The chain has TRBV7-9 and TRBJ1-2; D is possibly TRBD1 (6 bases). The V end was cut by 2 bases, the J end by 8 bases, with 18 bases between. The CDR3 spans 15 residues. The germline gives CDR1 SEHNR, CDR2 FQNEAQ (reference sequence).

The CDR3 reads CASSVRQGDTQYF. CDR3 coding DNA: TGTGCCAGCAGCGTAAGGCAGGGGGATACGCAGTATTTT. This rearrangement joins TRBV11-2 to TRBJ2-3; weak D call: TRBD1 (6 bases). Germline V gene sequence: CDR1 SGHAT, CDR2 FQNNGV. With 5 bases removed from V and 6 bases from J, the gap between germline ends came to 12 bases. The CDR3 loop spans 13 amino acids.

In this sample, this clone turned up a few times. V and J are TRBV4-2 and TRBJ2-4; TRBD2 aligns across 15 bases. This CDR3 comprises 17 residues. Unmatched junction bases numbered 5, after V lost 1 base and J lost 7 bases. Germline V gene sequence: CDR1 LGHNA, CDR2 YNFKEQ. The chain's CDR3 is CASSQGTSGGAYNIQYF. The CDR3, as DNA: TGTGCCAGCAGCCAAGGGACTAGCGGGGGGGCCTATAACATTCAGTACTTC.

This clone was observed a handful of times. The chain joins TRBV30 to TRBJ1-5; the D gene is possibly TRBD1 (6 bases). The CDR3 is made up of 13 amino acids. V was cut by 2 bases and J by 3 bases, with 8 bases left in between. From germline, CDR1 is GTSNPN and CDR2 SVGIG (reference sequence). As DNA, the CDR3 is TGTGCCTGGAGTAGACAGGACAATCAGCCCCAGCATTTT. Translation gives CAWSRQDNQPQHF.

This sequence joins TRBV13 and TRBJ1-5, with a weak D call TRBD1 (5 bases). CDR1 is PRHDT, CDR2 FYEKMQ, per germline (reference sequence). The CDR3 is 13 amino acids. V lost 0 bases to trimming and J lost 5 bases, with 5 bases between them. The CDR3: CASSLGGDQPQHF. CDR3 DNA: TGTGCCAGCAGCTTAGGAGGGGATCAGCCCCAGCATTTT.

This clone was recorded a few times. This chain joins TRBV2 and TRBJ2-7, with 15 bases aligning to TRBD2. V dropped 7 bases and J dropped 1; count of bases not matched to a gene: 5. CDR1 is SNHLY, CDR2 FYNNEI, per germline. The CDR3 extends over 16 amino acids. In DNA, the CDR3 is TGTGCCAGCACCACGGGACTAGCGGGGGGATCCTACGAGCAGTACTTC. Residues: CASTTGLAGGSYEQYF.

The chain combines TRBV5-1 with TRBJ2-7; tentative D call: TRBD2 (6 bases). The CDR3 totals 14 residues. Germline CDR1 is SGHRS and CDR2 is YFSETQ. V lost 4 bases, J lost 3 bases, and 14 bases lay in between. CDR3 in amino acids: CASSPTGVNYEQYF. The CDR3 DNA sequence: TGCGCCAGCAGCCCAACGGGGGTTAACTACGAGCAGTACTTC.

This sequence joins TRBV14 and TRBJ2-1; D is unresolved. V was trimmed by 6 bases and J by 8 bases, leaving 14 bases between them. In germline, CDR1 is SGHDN, CDR2 FVKESK. The CDR3 sequence is 13 residues long. The DNA for the CDR3 is TGTGCCAGCAGGGGATTTTCGTACGATGAGCAGTTCTTC. Its protein product is CASRGFSYDEQFF.

This clone was detected only a few times. V is TRBV2 and J is TRBJ1-1; tentatively, D is TRBD1 (5 bases). Germline V gives CDR1 SNHLY, CDR2 FYNNEI. This CDR3 has 13 residues. V was trimmed by 7 bases and J by 0 bases, leaving 9 bases between them. As DNA, the CDR3 is TGTGCCAGCATTGGGACCTTGAACACTGAAGCTTTCTTT. Translating it yields CASIGTLNTEAFF.

The J gene is TRBJ2-3, the V gene TRBV29-1, with 7 nucleotides matching TRBD2. The CDR3 extends over 16 amino acids. Germline V lookup: CDR1 SQVTM, CDR2 ANQGSEA. Germline trimming cut 6 bases from V and 2 bases from J; bases unmatched to any gene: 14. The DNA of the CDR3 is TGCAGCGTCCGGAAGGGAGCGGGGCGCCCCACAGATACGCAGTATTTT. Its translation is CSVRKGAGRPTDTQYF.